The text below deals with one TCR beta chain. The antigen remains unidentified. With random hexamers, reverse transcription was performed on about 0.45 to 1 ug of RNA. MiXCR was run by TCRdb on the immunoSEQ multiplex PCR reads, yielding one entry per CDR3 protein. The table records some 100,000 distinct CDR3 sequences, approximately 95% of them present only once. The data were taken from a study of CD8 T cells in Susac syndrome. Study-level information: Patients with Susac syndrome had blood drawn and were at that point therapy-naive, on corticosteroids, or on intravenous immunoglobulin alone. Whole-study findings and limits: CD8+ clonal expansion in Susac was maximal in TEMRA cells and in active patients.

The sequenced material came from CD8+ T cells from PBMCs. This TCR was recovered from a human donor with Susac syndrome.

CDR3: CASSEVGEADNSPLHF. CDR3 sequence (DNA): TGTGCCAGCAGTGAAGTGGGAGAGGCGGATAATTCACCCCTCCACTTT. The rearrangement links TRBV6-1 to TRBJ1-6; no reliable D call. Germline assignment: CDR1 MNHNS and CDR2 SASEGT. The CDR3 spans 16 residues. Trimming took 1 base from V and 5 from J, leaving 12 bases between them.